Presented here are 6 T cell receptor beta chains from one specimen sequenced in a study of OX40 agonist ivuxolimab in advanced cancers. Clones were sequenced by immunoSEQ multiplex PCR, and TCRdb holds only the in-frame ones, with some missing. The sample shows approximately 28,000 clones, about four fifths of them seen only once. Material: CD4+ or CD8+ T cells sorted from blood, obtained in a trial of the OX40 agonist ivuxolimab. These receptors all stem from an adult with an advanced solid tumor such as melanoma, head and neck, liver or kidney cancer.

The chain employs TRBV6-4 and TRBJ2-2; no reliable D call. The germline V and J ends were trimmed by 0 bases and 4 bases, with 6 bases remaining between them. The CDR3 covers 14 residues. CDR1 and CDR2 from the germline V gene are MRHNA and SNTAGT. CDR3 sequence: CASSDSWGTGELFF. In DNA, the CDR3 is TGTGCCAGCAGTGACTCGTGGGGCACCGGGGAGCTGTTTTTT.

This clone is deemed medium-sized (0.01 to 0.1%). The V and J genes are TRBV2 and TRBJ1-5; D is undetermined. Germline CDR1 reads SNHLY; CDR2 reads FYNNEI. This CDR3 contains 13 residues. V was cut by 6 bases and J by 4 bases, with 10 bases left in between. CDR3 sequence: CASSPTGNQPQHF. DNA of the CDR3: TGTGCCAGCAGCCCAACTGGGAATCAGCCCCAGCATTTT. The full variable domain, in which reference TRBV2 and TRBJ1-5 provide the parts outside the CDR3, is EPEVTQTPSHQVTQMGQEVILRCVPISNHLYFYWYRQILGQKVEFLVSFYNNEISEKSEIFDDQFSVERPDGSNFTLKIRSTKLEDSAMYFCASSPTGNQPQHFGDGTRLSIL.

The CDR3 DNA reads TGTGCCAGCAGTTTATCGATCCAGGGATCAGAGACCCAGTACTTC. Translation: CASSLSIQGSETQYF. This sequence joins TRBV27 and TRBJ2-5, with D maybe TRBD1 (5 bases). V lost 0 bases and J 4 bases, leaving 12 bases between the germline ends. CDR3 length: 15 amino acids. Germline CDR1 reads MNHEY; CDR2 reads SMNVEV (reference sequence).

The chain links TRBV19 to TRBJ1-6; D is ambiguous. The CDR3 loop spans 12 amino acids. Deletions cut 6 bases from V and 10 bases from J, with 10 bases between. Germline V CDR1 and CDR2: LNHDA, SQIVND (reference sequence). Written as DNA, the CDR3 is TGTGCCAGTAGATATGGACGATCACCCCTCCACTTT. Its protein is CASRYGRSPLHF.

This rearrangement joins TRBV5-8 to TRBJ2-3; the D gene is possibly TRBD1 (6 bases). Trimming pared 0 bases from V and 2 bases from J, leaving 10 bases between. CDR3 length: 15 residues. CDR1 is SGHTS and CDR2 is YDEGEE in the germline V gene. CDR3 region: CASSLGQGYTDTQYF. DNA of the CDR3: TGTGCCAGCAGCTTGGGTCAGGGGTACACAGATACGCAGTATTTT.

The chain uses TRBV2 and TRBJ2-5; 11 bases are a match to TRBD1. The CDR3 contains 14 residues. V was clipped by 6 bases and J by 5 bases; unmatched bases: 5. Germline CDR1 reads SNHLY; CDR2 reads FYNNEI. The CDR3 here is CASSGTGGIETQYF. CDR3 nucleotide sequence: TGTGCCAGCAGCGGGACAGGGGGAATCGAGACCCAGTACTTC.